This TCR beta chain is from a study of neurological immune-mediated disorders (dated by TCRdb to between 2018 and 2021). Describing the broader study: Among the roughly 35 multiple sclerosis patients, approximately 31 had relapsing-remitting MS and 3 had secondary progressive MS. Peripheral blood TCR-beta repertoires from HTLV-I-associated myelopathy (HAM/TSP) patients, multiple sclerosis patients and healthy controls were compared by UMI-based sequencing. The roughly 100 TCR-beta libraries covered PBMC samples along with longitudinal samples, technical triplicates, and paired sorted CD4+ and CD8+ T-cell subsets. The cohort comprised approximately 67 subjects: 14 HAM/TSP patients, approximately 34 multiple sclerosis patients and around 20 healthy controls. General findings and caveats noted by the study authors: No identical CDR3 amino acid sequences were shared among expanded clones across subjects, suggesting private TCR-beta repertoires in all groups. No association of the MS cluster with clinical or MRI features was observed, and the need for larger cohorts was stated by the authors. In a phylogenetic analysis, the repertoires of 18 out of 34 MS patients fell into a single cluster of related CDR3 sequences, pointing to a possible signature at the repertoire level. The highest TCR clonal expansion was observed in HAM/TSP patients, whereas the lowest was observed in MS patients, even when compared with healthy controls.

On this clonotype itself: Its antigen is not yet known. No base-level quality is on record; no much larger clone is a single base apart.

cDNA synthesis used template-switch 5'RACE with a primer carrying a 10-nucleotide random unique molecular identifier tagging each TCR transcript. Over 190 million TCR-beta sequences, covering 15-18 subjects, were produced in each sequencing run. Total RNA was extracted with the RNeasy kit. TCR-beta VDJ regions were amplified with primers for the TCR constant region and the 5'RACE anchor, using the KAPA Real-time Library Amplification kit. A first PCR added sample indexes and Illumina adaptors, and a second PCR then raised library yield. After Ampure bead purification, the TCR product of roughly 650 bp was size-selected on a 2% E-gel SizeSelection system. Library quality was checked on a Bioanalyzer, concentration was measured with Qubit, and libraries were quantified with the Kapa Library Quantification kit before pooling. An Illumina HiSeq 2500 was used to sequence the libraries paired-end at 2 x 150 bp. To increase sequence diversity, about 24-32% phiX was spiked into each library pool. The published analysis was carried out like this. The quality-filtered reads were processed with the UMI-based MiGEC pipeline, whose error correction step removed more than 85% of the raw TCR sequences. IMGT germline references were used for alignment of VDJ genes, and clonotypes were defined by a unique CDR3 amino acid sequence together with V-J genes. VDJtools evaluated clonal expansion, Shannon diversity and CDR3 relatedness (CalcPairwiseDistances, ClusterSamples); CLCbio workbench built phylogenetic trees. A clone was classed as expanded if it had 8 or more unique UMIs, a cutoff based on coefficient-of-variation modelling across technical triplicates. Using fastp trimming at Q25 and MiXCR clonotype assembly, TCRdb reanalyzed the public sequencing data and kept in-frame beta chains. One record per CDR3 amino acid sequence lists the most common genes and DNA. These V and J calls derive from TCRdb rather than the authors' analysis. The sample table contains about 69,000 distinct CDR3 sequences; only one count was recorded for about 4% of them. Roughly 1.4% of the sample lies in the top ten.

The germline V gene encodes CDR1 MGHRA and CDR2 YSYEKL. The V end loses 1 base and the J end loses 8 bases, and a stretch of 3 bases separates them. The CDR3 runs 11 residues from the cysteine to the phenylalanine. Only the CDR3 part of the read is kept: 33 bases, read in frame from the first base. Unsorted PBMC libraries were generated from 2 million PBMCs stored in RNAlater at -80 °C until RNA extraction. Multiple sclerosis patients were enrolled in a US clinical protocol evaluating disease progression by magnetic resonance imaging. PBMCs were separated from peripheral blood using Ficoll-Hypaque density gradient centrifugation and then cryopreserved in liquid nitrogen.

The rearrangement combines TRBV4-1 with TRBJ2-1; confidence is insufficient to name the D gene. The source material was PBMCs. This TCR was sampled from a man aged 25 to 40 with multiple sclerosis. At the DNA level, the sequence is TGCGCCAGCAGCCAAGGTTATGAGCAGTTCTTC. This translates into CASSQGYEQFF.